This record concerns one T cell receptor (beta chain) sequence. Its antigen is still unknown. Extracted from the samples, RNA was reverse transcribed into cDNA to serve as the sequencing template. Clones were read by immunoSEQ multiplex PCR, and TCRdb kept only the in-frame ones, dropping some. The sample comprises about 200,000 clones, 58% of which are singletons, and about 5% rests with the top ten. This CDR3 is 16 amino acids long. The germline V gene has CDR1 SGHDT and CDR2 YYEEEE. Losses at the gene ends were 2 bases for V and 2 bases for J; bases not matched to a gene: 6. The data originate from a study of CD8+ T cells in alopecia areata. Study-wide results and limits: Scalp sample sequencing also detects resident alphabeta T cells of normal skin.

Described treatment: oral pan-JAK inhibitor, 5-10 mg twice daily. Lesional scalp punch biopsies and peripheral blood came from alopecia areata patients. The chain links TRBV5-6 to TRBJ2-5; 10 positions agree with TRBD2. The receptor comes from a human donor with alopecia areata. This material consisted of CD4+ T cells sorted from blood, taken at week 24, from a patient treated with tofacitinib. In nucleotides, the CDR3 is TGTGCCAGCAGCTTCTGGACTAGCGGTTCACAAGAGACCCAGTACTTC. This gives the protein CASSFWTSGSQETQYF.